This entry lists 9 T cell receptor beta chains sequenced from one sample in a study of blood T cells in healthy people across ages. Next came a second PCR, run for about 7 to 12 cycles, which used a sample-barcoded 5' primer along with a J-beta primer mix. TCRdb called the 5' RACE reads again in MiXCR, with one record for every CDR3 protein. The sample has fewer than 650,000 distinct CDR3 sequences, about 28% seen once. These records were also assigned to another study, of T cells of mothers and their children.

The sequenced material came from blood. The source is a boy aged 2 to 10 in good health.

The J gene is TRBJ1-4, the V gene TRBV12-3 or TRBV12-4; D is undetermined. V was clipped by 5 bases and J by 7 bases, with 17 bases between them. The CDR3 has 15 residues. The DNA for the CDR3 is TGTGCCAGCAGTCTCCAGCCTCAGTACGGTGAAAAACTGTTTTTT. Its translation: CASSLQPQYGEKLFF.

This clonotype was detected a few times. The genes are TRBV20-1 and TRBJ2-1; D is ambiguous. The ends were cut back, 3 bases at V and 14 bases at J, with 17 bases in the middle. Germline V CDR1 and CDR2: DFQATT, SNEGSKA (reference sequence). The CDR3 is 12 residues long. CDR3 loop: CSASLWTYWEFF. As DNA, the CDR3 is TGCAGTGCTAGCCTCTGGACCTATTGGGAGTTCTTC.

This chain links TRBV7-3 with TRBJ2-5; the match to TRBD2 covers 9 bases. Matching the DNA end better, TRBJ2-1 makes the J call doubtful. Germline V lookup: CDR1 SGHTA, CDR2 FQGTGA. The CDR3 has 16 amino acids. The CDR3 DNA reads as TGTGCCAGCAGCTTAAGGGGGCGGGGGGGGTATAATGAGCAGTTCTTC. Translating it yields CASSLRGRGGYNEQFF.

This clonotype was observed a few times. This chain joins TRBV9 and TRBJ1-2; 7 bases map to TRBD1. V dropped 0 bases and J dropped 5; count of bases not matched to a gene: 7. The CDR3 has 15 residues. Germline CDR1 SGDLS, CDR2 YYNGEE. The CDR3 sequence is CASSVDWTGYYGYTF. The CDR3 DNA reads TGTGCCAGCAGCGTAGACTGGACAGGATATTATGGCTACACCTTC.

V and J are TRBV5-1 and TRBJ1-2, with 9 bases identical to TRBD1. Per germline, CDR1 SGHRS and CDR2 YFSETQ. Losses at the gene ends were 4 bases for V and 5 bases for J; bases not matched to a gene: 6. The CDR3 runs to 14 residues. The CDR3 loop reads CASSREDRGYGYTF. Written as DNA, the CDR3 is TGCGCCAGCAGCCGAGAGGACAGGGGTTATGGCTACACCTTC.

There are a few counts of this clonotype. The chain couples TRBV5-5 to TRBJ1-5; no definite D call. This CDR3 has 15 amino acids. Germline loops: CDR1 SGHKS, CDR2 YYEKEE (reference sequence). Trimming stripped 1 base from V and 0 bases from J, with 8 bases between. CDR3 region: CASSLRGYSNQPQHF. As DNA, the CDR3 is TGTGCCAGCAGCTTGCGGGGATATAGCAATCAGCCCCAGCATTTT.

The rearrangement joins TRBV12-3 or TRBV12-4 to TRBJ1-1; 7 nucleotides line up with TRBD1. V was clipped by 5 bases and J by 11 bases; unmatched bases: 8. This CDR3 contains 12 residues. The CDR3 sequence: CASSLGTQGAFF. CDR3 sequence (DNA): TGTGCCAGCAGTCTCGGGACACAGGGGGCTTTCTTT.

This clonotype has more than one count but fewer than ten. The chain's CDR3 is CASSLSRAGVNEKLFF. The CDR3 DNA sequence: TGTGCCAGCAGCTTATCTCGCGCCGGGGTGAATGAAAAACTGTTTTTT. The chain has TRBV7-9 and TRBJ1-4; D remains ambiguous. CDR1 is SEHNR, CDR2 FQNEAQ, per germline (reference sequence). The CDR3 totals 16 residues. V was shortened by 2 bases and J by 5 bases, with 15 bases between the two germline ends.

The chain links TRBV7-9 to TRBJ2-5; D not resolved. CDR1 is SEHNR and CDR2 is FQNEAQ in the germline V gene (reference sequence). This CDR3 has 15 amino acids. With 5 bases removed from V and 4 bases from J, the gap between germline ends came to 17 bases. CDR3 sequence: CASSPRPELGETQYF. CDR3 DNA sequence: TGTGCCAGCAGCCCTCGTCCGGAGTTAGGAGAGACCCAGTACTTC.